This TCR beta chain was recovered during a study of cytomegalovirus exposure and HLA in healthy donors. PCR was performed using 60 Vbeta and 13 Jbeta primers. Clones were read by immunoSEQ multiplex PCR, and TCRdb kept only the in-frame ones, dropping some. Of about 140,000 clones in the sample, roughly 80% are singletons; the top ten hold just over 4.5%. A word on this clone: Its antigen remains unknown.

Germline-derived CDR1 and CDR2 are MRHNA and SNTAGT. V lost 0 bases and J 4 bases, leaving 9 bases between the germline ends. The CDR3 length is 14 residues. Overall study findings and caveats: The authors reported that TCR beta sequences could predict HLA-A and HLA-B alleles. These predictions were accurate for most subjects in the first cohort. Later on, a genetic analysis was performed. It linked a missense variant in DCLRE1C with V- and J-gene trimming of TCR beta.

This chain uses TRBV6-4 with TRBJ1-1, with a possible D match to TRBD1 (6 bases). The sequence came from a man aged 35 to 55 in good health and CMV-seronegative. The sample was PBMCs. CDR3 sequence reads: CASSDSRGGTEAFF. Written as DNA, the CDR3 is TGTGCCAGCAGTGACTCGAGGGGGGGCACTGAAGCTTTCTTT.